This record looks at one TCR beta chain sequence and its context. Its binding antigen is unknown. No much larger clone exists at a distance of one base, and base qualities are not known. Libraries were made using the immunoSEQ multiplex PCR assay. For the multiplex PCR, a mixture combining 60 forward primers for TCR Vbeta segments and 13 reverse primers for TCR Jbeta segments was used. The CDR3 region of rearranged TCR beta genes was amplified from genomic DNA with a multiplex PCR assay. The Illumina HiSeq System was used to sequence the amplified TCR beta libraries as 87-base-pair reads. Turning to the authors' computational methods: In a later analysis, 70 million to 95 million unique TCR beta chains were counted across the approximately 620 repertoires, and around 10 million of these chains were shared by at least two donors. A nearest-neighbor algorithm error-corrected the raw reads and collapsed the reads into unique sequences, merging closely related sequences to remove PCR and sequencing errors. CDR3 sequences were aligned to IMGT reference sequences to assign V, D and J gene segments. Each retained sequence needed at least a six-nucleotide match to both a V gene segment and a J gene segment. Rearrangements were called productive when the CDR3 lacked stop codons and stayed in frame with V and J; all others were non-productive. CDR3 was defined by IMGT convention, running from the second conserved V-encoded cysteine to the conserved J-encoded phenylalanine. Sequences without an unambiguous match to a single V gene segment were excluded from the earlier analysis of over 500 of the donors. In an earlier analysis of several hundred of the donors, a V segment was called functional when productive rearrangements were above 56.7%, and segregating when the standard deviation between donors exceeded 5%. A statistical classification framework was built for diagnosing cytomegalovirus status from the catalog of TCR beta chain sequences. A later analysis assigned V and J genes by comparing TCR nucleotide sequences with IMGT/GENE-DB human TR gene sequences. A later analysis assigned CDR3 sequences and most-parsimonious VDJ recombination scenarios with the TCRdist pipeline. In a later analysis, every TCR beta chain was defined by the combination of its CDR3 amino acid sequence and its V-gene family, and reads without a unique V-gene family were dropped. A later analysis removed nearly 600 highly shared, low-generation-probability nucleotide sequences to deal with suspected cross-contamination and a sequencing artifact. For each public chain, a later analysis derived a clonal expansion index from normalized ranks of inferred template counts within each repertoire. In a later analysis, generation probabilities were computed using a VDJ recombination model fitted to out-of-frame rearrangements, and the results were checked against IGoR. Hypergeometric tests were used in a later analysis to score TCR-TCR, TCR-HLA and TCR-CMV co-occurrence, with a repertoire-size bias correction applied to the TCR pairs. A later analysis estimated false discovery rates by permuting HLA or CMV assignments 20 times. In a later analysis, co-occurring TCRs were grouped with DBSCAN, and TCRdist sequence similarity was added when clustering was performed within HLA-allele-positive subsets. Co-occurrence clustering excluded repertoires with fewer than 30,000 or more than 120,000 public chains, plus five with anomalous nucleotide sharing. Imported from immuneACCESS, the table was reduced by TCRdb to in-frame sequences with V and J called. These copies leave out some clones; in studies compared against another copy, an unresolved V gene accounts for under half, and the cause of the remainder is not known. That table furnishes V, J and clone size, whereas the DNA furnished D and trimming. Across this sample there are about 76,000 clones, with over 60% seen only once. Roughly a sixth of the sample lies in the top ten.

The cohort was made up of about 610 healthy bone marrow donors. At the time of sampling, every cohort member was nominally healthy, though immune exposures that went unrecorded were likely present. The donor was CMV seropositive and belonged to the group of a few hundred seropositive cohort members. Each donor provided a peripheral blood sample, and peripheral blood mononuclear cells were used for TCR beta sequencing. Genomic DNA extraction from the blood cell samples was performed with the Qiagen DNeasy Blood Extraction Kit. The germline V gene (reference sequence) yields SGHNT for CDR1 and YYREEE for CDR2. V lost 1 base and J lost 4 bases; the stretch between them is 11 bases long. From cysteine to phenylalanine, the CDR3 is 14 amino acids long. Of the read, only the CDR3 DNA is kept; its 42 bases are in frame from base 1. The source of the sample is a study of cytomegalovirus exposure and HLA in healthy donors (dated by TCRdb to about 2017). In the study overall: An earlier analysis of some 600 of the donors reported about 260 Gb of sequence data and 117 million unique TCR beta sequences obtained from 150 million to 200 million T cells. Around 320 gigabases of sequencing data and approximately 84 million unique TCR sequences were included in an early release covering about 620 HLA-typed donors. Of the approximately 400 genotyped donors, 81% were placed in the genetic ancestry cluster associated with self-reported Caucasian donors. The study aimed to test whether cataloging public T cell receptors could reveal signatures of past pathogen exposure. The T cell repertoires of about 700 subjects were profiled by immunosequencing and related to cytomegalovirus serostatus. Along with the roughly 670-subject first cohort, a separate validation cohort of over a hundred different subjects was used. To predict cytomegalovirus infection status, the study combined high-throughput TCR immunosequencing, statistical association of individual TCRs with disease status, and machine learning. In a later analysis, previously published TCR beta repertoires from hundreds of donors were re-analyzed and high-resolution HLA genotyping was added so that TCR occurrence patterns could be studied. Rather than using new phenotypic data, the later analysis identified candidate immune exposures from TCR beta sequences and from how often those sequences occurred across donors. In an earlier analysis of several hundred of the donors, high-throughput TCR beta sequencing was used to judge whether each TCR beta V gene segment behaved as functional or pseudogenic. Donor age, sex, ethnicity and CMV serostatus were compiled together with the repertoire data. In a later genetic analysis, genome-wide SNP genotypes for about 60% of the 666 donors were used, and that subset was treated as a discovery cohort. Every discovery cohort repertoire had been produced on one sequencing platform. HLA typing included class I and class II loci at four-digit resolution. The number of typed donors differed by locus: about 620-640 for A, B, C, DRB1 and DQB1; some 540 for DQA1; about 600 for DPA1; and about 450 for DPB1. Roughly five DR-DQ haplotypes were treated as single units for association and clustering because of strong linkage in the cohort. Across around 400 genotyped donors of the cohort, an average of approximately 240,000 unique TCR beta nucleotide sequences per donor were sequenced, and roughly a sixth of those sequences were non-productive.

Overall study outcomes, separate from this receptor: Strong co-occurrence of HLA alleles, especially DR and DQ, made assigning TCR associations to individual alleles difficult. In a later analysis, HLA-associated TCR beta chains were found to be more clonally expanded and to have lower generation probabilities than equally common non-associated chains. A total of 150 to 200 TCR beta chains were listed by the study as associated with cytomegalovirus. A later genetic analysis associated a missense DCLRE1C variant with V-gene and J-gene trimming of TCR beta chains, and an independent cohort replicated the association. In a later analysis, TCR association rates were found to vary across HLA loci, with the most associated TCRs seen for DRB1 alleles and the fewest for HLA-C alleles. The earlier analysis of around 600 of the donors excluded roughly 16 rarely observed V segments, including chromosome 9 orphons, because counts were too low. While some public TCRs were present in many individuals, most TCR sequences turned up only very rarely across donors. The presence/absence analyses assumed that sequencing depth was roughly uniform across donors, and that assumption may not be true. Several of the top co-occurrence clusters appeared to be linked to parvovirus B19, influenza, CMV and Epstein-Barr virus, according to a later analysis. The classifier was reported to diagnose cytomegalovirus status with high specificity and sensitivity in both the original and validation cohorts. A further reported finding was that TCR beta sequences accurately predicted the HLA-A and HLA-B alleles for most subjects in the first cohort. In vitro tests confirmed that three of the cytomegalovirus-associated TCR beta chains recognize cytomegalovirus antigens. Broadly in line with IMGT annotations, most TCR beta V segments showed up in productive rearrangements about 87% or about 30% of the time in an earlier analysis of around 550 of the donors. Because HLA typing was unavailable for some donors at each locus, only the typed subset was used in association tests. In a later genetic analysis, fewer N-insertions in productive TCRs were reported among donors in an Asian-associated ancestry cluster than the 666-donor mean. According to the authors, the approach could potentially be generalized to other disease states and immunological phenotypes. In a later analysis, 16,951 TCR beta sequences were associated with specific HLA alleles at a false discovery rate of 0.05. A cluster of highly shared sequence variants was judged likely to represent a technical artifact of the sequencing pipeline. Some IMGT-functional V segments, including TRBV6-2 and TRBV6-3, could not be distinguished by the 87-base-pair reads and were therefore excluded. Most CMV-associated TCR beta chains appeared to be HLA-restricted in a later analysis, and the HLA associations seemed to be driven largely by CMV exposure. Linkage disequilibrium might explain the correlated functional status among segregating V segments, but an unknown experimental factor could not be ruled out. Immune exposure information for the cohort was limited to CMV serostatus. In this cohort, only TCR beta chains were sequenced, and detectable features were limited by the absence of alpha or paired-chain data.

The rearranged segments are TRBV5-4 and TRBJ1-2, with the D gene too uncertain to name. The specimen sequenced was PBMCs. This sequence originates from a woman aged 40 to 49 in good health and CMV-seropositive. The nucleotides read TGTGCCAGCAGCTTGTTGGCCTCAAGCTATGGCTACACCTTC. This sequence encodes CASSLLASSYGYTF.